The T cell receptor beta chain described here comes from a study of OX40 agonist ivuxolimab in advanced cancers. Overall study: Averaging about 60 years in age, with a range of 23 to 79, the cohort was approximately 87% male.

V was trimmed by 4 bases and J by 2 bases, leaving 11 bases between them. Per germline, CDR1 KGHSH and CDR2 LQKENI. This CDR3 has 14 residues. Some clones are missing from TCRdb's copy, which holds only in-frame ones; the method was immunoSEQ multiplex PCR. The data show 80,000 or so clones, roughly 90% seen once. The receptor was derived from an adult with an advanced solid tumor such as melanoma, head and neck, liver or kidney cancer. Sequenced material: CD4+ or CD8+ T cells sorted from blood, taken in a trial of the OX40 agonist ivuxolimab. The V call is TRBV18, the J call TRBJ1-2; D is uncertain. CDR3: CASSRVNGNYGYTF. CDR3 nucleotide sequence: TGTGCCAGCTCACGGGTGAACGGAAACTATGGCTACACCTTC.